This entry concerns a single T cell receptor beta chain. Its antigen is not known. This sample also contains other DNA sequences that code for the same CDR3. These data are taken from a study of T cell responses to AZD1222 COVID-19 vaccine. General study results and limits: Baseline serology detected seropositivity in only 5 to 7 AZD1222 recipients. With dominance at 160-218 and 743-854, vaccine-associated CD4 TCRs spanned spike. Repertoire sampling was restricted to post-peak T cell response timepoints. Donors skewed white British and female; clonal diversity was possibly underestimated.

Libraries were prepared by immunoSEQ multiplex PCR; TCRdb keeps only in-frame clonotypes and omits some of them. The sample contains 55,000 to 90,000 clones, approximately 85% of which appear only once. V lost 2 bases to trimming and J lost 3 bases, with 9 bases between them. Germline V gene sequence: CDR1 SGHTA, CDR2 FQGNSA. The CDR3 runs 14 residues. The sample here was peripheral blood, taken on day 0 of AZD1222 vaccination. The source of this sequence is an adult in good health. The chain uses TRBV7-2 and TRBJ2-3; D gene unclear. CDR3 sequence (DNA): TGTGCCAGCAGCTTATCACGAGGTACAGATACGCAGTATTTT. Its protein is CASSLSRGTDTQYF.